This T cell receptor (beta chain) appears in the sequencing data of a study of T cell repertoires in cytomegalovirus infection. General study points: It was HLA-C-restricted CMV-specific TCR beta clonotypes that dominated the response ex vivo.

The CDR3 length is 14 residues. CDR1 is SGHTA and CDR2 is FQGNSA in the germline V gene. Between the trimmed V and J ends, which lost 0 bases and 3 bases, there was a span of 6 bases. MiXCR, applied by TCRdb to the reads, yields one record per CDR3 protein. This table holds roughly 700,000 distinct CDR3 sequences, approximately 33% found once. A few counts support this clonotype. Its target is not known. This sequence joins TRBV7-2 and TRBJ1-5; D gene uncertain. The sequence was obtained from a human donor in good health (CMV status not recorded). Some clones in this sample may be carry-over from other donors' samples. The source material was cultured PBMCs, sampled from culture after CMV antigen stimulation. The DNA of the CDR3 is TGTGCCAGCAGCTTAGCCAGTTTCAATCAGCCCCAGCATTTT. Amino acid sequence: CASSLASFNQPQHF.